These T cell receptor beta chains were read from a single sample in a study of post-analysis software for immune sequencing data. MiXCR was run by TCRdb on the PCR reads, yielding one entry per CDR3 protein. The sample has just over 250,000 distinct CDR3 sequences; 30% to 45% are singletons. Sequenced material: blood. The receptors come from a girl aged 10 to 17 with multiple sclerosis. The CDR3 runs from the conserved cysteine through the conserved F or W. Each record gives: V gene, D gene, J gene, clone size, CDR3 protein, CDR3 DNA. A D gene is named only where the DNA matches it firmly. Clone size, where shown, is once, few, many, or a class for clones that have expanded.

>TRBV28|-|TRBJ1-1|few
CASSFTRTTNTEAFF
TGTGCCAGCAGTTTCACCCGGACAACTAACACTGAAGCTTTCTTT
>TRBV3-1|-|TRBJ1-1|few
CASSRQYMNTEAFF
TGTGCCAGCAGCCGACAGTATATGAACACTGAAGCTTTCTTT
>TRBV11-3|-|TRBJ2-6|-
CASSLSGQLLGANVLTF
TGTGCCAGCAGCTTGAGTGGGCAGTTGTTAGGGGCCAACGTCCTGACTTTC
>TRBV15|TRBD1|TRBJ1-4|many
CATSIGQGEPNEKLFF
TGTGCCACCAGCATAGGCCAGGGGGAGCCTAATGAAAAACTGTTTTTT
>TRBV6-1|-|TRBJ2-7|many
CASSALGDSGGEQYF
TGTGCCAGCAGCGCCCTGGGGGACTCCGGCGGCGAGCAGTACTTC
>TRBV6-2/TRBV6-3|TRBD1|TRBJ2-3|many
CASSYPPLAGTAQYF
TGTGCCAGCAGTTACCCCCCCCTCGCCGGGACAGCGCAGTATTTT
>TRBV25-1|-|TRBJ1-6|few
CASRRETTLHF
TGTGCCAGCCGGCGGGAAACGACCCTCCACTTT
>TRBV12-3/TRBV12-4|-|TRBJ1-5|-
CASSLRRAGVHQPQHF
TGTGCCAGCAGTTTACGCCGGGCAGGGGTACATCAGCCCCAGCATTTT
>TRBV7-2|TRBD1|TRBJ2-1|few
CASSLGQGKYNEQFF
TGTGCCAGCAGCCTGGGACAGGGCAAGTACAATGAGCAGTTCTTC
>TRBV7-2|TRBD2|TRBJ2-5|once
CAGSLDVRGLADQETQYF
TGTGCCGGCAGCTTAGATGTTCGGGGACTAGCGGACCAAGAGACCCAGTACTTC
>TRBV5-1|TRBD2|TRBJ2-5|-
CASSMGLAGAETQYF
TGCGCCAGCAGCATGGGACTAGCGGGAGCGGAGACCCAGTACTTC
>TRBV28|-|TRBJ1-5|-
CASSHRTNQPQHF
TGTGCCAGCAGTCACAGGACAAATCAGCCCCAGCATTTT
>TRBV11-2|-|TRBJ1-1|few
CASRYPTIRNTEAFF
TGTGCCAGCAGGTACCCAACGATTCGTAACACTGAAGCTTTCTTT
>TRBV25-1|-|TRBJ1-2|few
CAAYDRNYGYTF
TGTGCCGCATATGACAGGAACTATGGCTACACCTTC
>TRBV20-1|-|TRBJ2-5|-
CSATPAGRETQYF
TGCAGTGCGACCCCGGCGGGCAGGGAGACCCAGTACTTC
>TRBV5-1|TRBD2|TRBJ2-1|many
CASSLGLAGAFSYNEQFF
TGCGCCAGCAGCTTGGGTCTAGCGGGAGCCTTCTCCTACAATGAGCAGTTCTTC
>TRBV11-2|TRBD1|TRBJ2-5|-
CASSLEEQGEYF
TGTGCCAGCAGCTTAGAGGAACAGGGGGAGTACTTC
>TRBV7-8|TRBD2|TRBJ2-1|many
CASSLERGGRNEQFF
TGTGCCAGCAGCTTAGAGCGGGGGGGCCGCAATGAGCAGTTCTTC
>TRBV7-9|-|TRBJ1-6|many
CASSPGFSYNSPLHF
TGTGCCAGCAGTCCAGGATTCTCCTATAATTCACCCCTCCACTTT
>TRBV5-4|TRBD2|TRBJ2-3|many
CASSGRLAGLSDTQYF
TGTGCCAGCAGCGGTCGTCTAGCGGGACTCTCAGATACGCAGTATTTT
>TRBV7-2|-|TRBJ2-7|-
CASSLSLDEQYF
TGTGCCAGCAGCTTATCTTTAGATGAGCAGTACTTC
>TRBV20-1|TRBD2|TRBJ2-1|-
CSARDRRLAAYNEQFF
TGCAGTGCTAGAGATAGGAGACTAGCGGCTTACAATGAGCAGTTCTTC
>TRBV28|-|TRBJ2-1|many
CASSPVGGSEYNEQFF
TGTGCCAGCAGCCCCGTAGGCGGCTCGGAGTACAATGAGCAGTTCTTC
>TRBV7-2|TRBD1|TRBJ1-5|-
CASSFGQGRQPQHF
TGTGCCAGCAGCTTTGGACAGGGACGTCAGCCCCAGCATTTT
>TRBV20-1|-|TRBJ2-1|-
CSARDQLRNNEQFF
TGCAGTGCTAGAGATCAACTGCGTAACAATGAGCAGTTCTTC
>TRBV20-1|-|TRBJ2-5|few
CSARGPGQETQYF
TGCAGTGCTAGAGGCCCAGGCCAAGAGACCCAGTACTTC
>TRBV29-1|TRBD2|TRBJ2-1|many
CTAAGRAYNEQFF
TGCACCGCGGCCGGGAGGGCCTACAATGAGCAGTTCTTC
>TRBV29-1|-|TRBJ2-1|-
CSIISPGRKFF
TGCAGCATCATTTCCCCGGGACGAAAGTTCTTC
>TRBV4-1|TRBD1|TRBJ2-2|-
CAISQDPGQGTGELFF
TGCGCCATCAGCCAAGATCCGGGACAGGGTACCGGGGAGCTGTTTTTT
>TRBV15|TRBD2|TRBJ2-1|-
CATSRDGLLVAGEYNEQFF
TGTGCCACCAGCAGAGATGGGCTACTTGTAGCGGGAGAGTACAATGAGCAGTTCTTC
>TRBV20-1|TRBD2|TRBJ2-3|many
CSASGRVGTDTQYF
TGCAGTGCTAGCGGGAGGGTAGGCACAGATACGCAGTATTTT
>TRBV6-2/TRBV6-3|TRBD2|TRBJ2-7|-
CASSMSSGKTYEQYF
TGTGCCAGCAGTATGTCTAGCGGGAAGACCTACGAGCAGTACTTC
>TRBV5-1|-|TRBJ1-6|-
CASSLDGLALHF
TGCGCCAGCAGCTTGGATGGTTTAGCCCTCCACTTT
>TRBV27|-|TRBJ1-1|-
CASTTGLNTEAFF
TGTGCCAGCACTACCGGTCTGAACACTGAAGCTTTCTTT
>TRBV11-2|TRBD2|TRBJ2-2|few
CASSLGRLAGRANTGELFF
TGTGCCAGCAGCTTAGGTCGACTAGCGGGTCGAGCGAACACCGGGGAGCTGTTTTTT
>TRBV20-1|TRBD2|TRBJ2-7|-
CSAKRPGGGYEQYF
TGCAGTGCTAAACGCCCTGGGGGGGGCTACGAGCAGTACTTC
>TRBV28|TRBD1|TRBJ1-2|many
CASSQGTGGIGVYGYTF
TGTGCCAGCAGCCAGGGGACAGGGGGAATCGGGGTCTATGGCTACACCTTC
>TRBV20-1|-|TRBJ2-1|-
CSARDRLALYNEQFF
TGCAGTGCTAGAGATCGGCTAGCGCTCTACAATGAGCAGTTCTTC
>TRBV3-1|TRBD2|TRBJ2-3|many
CASSPKAGFTDTQYF
TGTGCCAGCAGCCCGAAAGCGGGATTCACAGATACGCAGTATTTT
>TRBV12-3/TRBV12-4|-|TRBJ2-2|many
CASSSIPSPELFF
TGTGCCAGCAGTTCCATTCCTAGCCCCGAGCTGTTTTTT
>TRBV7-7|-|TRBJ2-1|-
CASSPSKGRGDEQFF
TGTGCCAGCAGCCCAAGCAAGGGCCGAGGGGATGAGCAGTTCTTC
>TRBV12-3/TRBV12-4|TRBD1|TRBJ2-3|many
CASSLDRAEDTQYF
TGTGCCAGCAGTTTGGACAGGGCCGAAGATACGCAGTATTTT
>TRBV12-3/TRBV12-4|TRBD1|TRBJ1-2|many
CASSFATGGVYGYTF
TGTGCCAGCAGTTTCGCTACAGGGGGCGTCTATGGCTACACCTTC
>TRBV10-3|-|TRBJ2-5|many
CAISAAGLPQYF
TGTGCCATCAGTGCGGCCGGCCTTCCTCAGTACTTC
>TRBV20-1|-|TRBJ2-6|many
CSATTGKSGANVLTF
TGCAGTGCTACCACAGGGAAGTCTGGGGCCAACGTCCTGACTTTC